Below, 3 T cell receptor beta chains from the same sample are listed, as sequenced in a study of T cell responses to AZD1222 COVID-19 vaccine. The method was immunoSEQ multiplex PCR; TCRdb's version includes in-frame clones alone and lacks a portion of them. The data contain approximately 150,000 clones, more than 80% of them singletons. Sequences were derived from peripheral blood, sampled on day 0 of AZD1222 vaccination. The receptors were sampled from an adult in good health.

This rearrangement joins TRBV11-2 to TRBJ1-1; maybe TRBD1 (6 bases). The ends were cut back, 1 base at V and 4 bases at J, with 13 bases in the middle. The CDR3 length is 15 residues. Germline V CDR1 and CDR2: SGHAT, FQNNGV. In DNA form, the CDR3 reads TGTGCCAGCAGCTTAGCGAGGGGGTTGGGCACTGAAGCTTTCTTT. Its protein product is CASSLARGLGTEAFF. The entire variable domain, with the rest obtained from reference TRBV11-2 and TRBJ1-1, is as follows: EAGVAQSPRYKIIEKRQSVAFWCNPISGHATLYWYQQILGQGPKLLIQFQNNGVVDDSQLPKDRFSAERLKGVDSTLKIQPAKLEDSAVYLCASSLARGLGTEAFFGQGTRLTVV.

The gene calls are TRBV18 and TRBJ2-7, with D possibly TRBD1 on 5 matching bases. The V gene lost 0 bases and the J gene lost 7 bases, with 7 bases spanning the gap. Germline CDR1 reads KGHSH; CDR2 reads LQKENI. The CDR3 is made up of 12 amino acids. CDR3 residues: CASSPPGREQYF. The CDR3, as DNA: TGTGCCAGCTCACCACCGGGGCGTGAGCAGTACTTC.

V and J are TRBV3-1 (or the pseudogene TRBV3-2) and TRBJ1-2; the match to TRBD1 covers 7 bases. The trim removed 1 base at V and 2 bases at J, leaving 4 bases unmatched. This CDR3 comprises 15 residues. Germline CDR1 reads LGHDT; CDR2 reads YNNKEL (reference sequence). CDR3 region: CASSQGQGRNYGYTF. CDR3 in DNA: TGTGCCAGCAGCCAAGGACAGGGTCGGAACTATGGCTACACCTTC.